The clone carrying this TCR beta chain was found many times. Trimming cost V 3 bases and J 6 bases, with 23 bases left between them. In germline, CDR1 is LNHDA, CDR2 SQIVND (reference sequence). The CDR3 is 18 residues long. These data are taken from a study of human T cells and chemical hapten exposure. TCRdb independently ran MiXCR on the RACE reads; one entry per CDR3 protein. Seen here are fewer than 65,000 distinct CDR3 sequences, about 9.2% observed once, and the top ten hold 11% to 15%. As to time point: pre-sensitization, week 0. Treatment specified: therapeutic diphenylcyclopropenone sensitization with weekly scalp DPC.

The sequence was collected from a woman between 35 and 50 years old with alopecia areata. Some clones in this sample may be carry-over from other donors' samples. The V call is TRBV19, the J call TRBJ2-2; a weak D match, TRBD2 (5 bases). The sample in question was whole blood, obtained in connection with sensitization to the hapten diphenylcyclopropenone (DPC). In nucleotides, the CDR3 is TGTGCCAGTAGTATTAAAGCCCGAGGGAATTCGTTTCCCGGGGAGCTGTTTTTT. Encoded protein: CASSIKARGNSFPGELFF.